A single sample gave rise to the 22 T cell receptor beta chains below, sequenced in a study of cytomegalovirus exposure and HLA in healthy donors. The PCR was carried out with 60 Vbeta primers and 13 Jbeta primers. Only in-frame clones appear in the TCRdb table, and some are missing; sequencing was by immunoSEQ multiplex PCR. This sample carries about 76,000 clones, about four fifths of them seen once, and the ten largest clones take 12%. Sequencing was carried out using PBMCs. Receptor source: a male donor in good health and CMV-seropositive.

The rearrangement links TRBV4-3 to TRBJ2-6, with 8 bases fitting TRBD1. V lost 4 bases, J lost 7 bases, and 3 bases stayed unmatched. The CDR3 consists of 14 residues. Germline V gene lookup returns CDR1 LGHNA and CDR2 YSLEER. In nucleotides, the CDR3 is TGCGCCAGCAGCCCCGGGACAGGTGCCAACGTCCTGACTTTC. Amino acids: CASSPGTGANVLTF.

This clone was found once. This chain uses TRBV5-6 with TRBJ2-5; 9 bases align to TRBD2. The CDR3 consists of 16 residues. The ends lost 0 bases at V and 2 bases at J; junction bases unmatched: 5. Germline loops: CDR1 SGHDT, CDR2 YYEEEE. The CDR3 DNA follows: TGTGCCAGCAGCTTGGCCCGGCGGGGGGGACAAGAGACCCAGTACTTC. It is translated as CASSLARRGGQETQYF.

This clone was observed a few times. CDR3 residues: CASLLSYNSPLHF. The CDR3 DNA follows: TGTGCCAGCCTTCTCTCCTATAATTCACCCCTCCACTTT. V and J are TRBV2 and TRBJ1-6; D is uncertain. Germline CDR1 SNHLY, CDR2 FYNNEI. The CDR3 spans 13 residues. The V end lost 8 bases, the J end lost 0 bases, and 5 bases lay between the germline ends.

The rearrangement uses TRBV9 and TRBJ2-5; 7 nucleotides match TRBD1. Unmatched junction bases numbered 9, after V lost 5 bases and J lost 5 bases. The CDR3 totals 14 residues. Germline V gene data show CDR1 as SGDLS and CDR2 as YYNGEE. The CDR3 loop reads CASSGLRGMETQYF. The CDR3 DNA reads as TGTGCCAGCAGTGGCCTCAGGGGGATGGAGACCCAGTACTTC.

CDR3 protein: CASSSQGKSYEQYF. CDR3 DNA: TGTGCCAGCAGTTCACAGGGGAAATCATACGAGCAGTACTTC. The V call is TRBV2, the J call TRBJ2-7; 7 bases match TRBD1. The J segment lost 4 bases and the V segment lost 5 bases, leaving 8 bases of the junction unmatched. Looked up from germline, CDR1 is SNHLY and CDR2 is FYNNEI. The CDR3 extends over 14 amino acids.

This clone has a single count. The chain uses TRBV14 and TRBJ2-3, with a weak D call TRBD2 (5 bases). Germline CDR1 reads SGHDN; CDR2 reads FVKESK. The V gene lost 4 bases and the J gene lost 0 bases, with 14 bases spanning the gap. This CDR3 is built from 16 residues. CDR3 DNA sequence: TGTGCCAGCAGCCTTAGACGGGGAAGCAGCACAGATACGCAGTATTTT. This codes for CASSLRRGSSTDTQYF.

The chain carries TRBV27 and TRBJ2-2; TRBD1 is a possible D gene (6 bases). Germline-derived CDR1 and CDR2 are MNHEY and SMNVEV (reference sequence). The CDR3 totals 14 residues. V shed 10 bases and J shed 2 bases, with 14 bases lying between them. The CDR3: CATWNRVNTGELFF. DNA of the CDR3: TGTGCCACCTGGAACAGGGTTAACACCGGGGAGCTGTTTTTT.

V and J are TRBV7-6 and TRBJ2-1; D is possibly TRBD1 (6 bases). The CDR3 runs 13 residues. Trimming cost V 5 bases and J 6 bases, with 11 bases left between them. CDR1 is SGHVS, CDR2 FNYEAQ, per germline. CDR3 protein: CASSPLGGNEQFF. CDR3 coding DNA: TGTGCCAGCAGCCCTCTAGGGGGCAATGAGCAGTTCTTC.

The CDR3 DNA is TGTGCCAGCAGTGGACGGACAGGGCTGATCTACGAGCAGTACTTC. Its protein product is CASSGRTGLIYEQYF. The chain uses TRBV28 and TRBJ2-7; 8 bases are shared with TRBD1. V shed 5 bases and J 3 bases; nucleotides not matched to a gene: 9. The CDR3 contains 15 residues. Germline values: CDR1 MDHEN, CDR2 SYDVKM.

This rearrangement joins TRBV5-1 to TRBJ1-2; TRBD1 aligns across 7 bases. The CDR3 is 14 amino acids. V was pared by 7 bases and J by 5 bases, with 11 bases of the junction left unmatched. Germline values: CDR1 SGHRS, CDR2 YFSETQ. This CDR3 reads CASGPRDSRYGYTF. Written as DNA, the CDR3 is TGCGCCAGCGGGCCACGGGACAGCCGTTATGGCTACACCTTC.

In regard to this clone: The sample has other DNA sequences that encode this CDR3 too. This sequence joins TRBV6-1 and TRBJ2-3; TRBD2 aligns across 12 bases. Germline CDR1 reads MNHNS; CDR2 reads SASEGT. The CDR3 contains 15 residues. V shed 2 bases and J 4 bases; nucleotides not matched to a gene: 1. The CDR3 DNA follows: TGTGCCAGCAGTGAACTAGCGGGAGGGCCAGATACGCAGTATTTT. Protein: CASSELAGGPDTQYF.

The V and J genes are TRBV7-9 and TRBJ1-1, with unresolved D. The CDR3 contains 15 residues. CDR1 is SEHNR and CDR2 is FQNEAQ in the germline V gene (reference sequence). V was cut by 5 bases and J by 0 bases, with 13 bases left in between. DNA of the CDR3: TGTGCCAGCAGCCCCATTATAGTCCTGAACACTGAAGCTTTCTTT. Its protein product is CASSPIIVLNTEAFF.

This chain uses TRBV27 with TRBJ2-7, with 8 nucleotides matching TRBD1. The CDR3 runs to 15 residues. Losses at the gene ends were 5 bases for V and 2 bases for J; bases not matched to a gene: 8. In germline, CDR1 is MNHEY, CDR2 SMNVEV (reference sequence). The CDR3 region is CASSPGTGRAYEQYF. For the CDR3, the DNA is TGTGCCAGCAGTCCAGGGACAGGACGGGCCTACGAGCAGTACTTC.

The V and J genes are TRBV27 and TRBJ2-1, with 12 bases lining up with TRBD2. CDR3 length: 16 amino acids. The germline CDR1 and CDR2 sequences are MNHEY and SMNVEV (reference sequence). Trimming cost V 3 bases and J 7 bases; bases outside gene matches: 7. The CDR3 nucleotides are TGTGCCAGCAGTTTTCTCCTAGCGGGGGGGCTGAATGAGCAGTTCTTC. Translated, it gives CASSFLLAGGLNEQFF.

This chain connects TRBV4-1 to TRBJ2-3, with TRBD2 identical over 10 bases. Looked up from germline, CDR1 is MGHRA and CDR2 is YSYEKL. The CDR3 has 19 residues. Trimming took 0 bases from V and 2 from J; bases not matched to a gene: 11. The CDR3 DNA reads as TGCGCCAGCAGCCAAGATAGAAGCGGGAGGGCCGTCGACACAGATACGCAGTATTTT. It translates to CASSQDRSGRAVDTDTQYF.

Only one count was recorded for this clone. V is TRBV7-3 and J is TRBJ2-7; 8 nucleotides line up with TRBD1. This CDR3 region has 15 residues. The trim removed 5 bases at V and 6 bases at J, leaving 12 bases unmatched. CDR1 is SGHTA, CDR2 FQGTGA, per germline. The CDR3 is CASSREGQGVSEQYF. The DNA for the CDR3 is TGTGCCAGCAGCCGCGAAGGACAGGGAGTGAGCGAGCAGTACTTC.

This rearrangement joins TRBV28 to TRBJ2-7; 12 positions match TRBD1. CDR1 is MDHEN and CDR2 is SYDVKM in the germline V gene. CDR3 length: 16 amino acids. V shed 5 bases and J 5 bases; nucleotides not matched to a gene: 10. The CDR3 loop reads CASSPSGTGGYHEQYF. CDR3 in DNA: TGTGCCAGCAGTCCCTCCGGGACAGGGGGCTACCACGAGCAGTACTTC. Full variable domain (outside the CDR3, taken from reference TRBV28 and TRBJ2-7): DVKVTQSSRYLVKRTGEKVFLECVQDMDHENMFWYRQDPGLGLRLIYFSYDVKMKEKGDIPEGYSVSREKKERFSLILESASTNQTSMYLCASSPSGTGGYHEQYFGPGTRLTVT.

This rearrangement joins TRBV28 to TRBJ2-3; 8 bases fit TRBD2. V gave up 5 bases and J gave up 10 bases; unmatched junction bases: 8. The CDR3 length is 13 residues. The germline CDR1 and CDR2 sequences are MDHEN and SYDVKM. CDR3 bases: TGTGCCAGCAGTGTCGGGGGACTAGAGGCGCAGTATTTT. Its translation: CASSVGGLEAQYF.

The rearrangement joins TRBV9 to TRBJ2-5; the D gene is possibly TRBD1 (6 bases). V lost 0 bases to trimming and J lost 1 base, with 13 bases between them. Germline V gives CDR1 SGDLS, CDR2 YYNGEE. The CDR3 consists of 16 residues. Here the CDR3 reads CASSVEGIGGQETQYF. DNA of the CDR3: TGTGCCAGCAGCGTAGAGGGGATAGGGGGCCAAGAGACCCAGTACTTC.

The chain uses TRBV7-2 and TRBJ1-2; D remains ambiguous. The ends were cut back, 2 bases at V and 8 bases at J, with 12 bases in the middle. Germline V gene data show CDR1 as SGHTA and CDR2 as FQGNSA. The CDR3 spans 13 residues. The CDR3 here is CASSLISSRGYTF. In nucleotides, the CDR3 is TGTGCCAGCAGCTTAATCTCCTCTAGGGGCTACACCTTC.

The CDR3 loop reads CAWDSGSSYNEQFF. For the CDR3, the DNA is TGTGCCTGGGATAGCGGGAGCTCCTACAATGAGCAGTTCTTC. The genes are TRBV30 and TRBJ2-1; 9 positions agree with TRBD2. The germline CDR1 and CDR2 sequences are GTSNPN and SVGIG (reference sequence). With V trimmed by 5 bases and J by 0 bases, 2 bases remained unmatched. The CDR3 is 14 residues long.

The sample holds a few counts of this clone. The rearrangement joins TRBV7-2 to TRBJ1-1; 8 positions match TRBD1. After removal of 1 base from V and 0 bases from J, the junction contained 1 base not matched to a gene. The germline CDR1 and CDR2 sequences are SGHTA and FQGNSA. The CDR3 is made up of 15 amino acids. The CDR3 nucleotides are TGTGCCAGCAGCTTAGGGGACAGGTTGAACACTGAAGCTTTCTTT. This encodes CASSLGDRLNTEAFF.